This is a list of T cell receptor beta chains from one sample in a study of blood T cell repertoires in COVID-19. Assay: immunoSEQ multiplex PCR; the TCRdb copy retains only in-frame clones and omits some. This table has 130,000 to 150,000 clones, more than 75% appearing once. The specimen sequenced was peripheral blood. These receptors came from a woman in her forties or fifties with acute or convalescent COVID-19. The CDR3 runs from the conserved cysteine through the conserved F or W. A D gene is named only where the DNA matches it firmly. The size of a clone is reported for some rows only, either as once, few or many, or as a class for expanded clones.

J: TRBJ2-5
V: TRBV25-1
size: once
D: TRBD1
CDR3: CASSRGAPGQGASETQYF
DNA: TGTGCCAGCTCCCGGGGGGCCCCGGGACAGGGGGCTTCGGAGACCCAGTACTTC

J: TRBJ2-1
V: TRBV6-6
size: -
D: TRBD2
CDR3: CASTTSGVNNEQFF
DNA: TGTGCCAGCACTACTAGCGGCGTAAACAATGAGCAGTTCTTC

J: TRBJ1-1
V: TRBV6-5
size: -
D: -
CDR3: CASSRELNTEAFF
DNA: TGTGCCAGCAGCCGAGAGTTGAACACTGAAGCTTTCTTT

J: TRBJ2-7
V: TRBV5-5
size: -
D: -
CDR3: CASSLVATSSYEQYF
DNA: TGTGCCAGCAGCTTGGTCGCAACATCATCTTACGAGCAGTACTTC

J: TRBJ2-1
V: TRBV18
size: -
D: -
CDR3: CASSPVQSPPGGSLGNEQFF
DNA: TGTGCCAGCTCACCGGTACAATCCCCCCCGGGTGGGAGTCTCGGCAATGAGCAGTTCTTC

J: TRBJ2-2
V: TRBV6-2/TRBV6-3
size: -
D: -
CDR3: CASSPASPTGELFF
DNA: TGTGCCAGCAGTCCCGCTAGCCCCACCGGGGAGCTGTTTTTT

J: TRBJ1-1
V: TRBV6-2/TRBV6-3
size: -
D: TRBD1
CDR3: CASSPQQGTMNTEAFF
DNA: TGTGCCAGCAGCCCCCAACAGGGGACCATGAACACTGAAGCTTTCTTT

J: TRBJ1-1
V: TRBV6-5
size: -
D: -
CDR3: CASSRTALRTEAFF
DNA: TGTGCCAGCAGCCGTACGGCCTTGAGGACTGAAGCTTTCTTT

J: TRBJ2-5
V: TRBV6-5
size: -
D: -
CDR3: CASSPRYQETQYF
DNA: TGTGCCAGCAGTCCGCGGTACCAAGAGACCCAGTACTTC

J: TRBJ1-5
V: TRBV28
size: -
D: TRBD1
CDR3: CASSPGQDNQPQHF
DNA: TGTGCCAGCAGCCCGGGACAGGATAATCAGCCCCAGCATTTT

J: TRBJ1-5
V: TRBV29-1
size: -
D: -
CDR3: CSVTGGFDQPQHF
DNA: TGCAGCGTAACCGGGGGGTTCGACCAGCCCCAGCATTTT

J: TRBJ2-2
V: TRBV7-3
size: -
D: TRBD1
CDR3: CASSTPDRAGELFF
DNA: TGTGCCAGCAGCACCCCCGACAGGGCCGGGGAGCTGTTTTTT

J: TRBJ1-6
V: TRBV4-3
size: many
D: TRBD1
CDR3: CASSQEGFPGQGNSPLHF
DNA: TGCGCCAGCAGCCAAGAAGGGTTTCCGGGACAGGGGAATTCACCCCTCCACTTT

J: TRBJ1-1
V: TRBV6-5
size: once
D: -
CDR3: CASSYVGQPNTEAFF
DNA: TGTGCCAGCAGTTACGTGGGGCAGCCGAACACTGAAGCTTTCTTT

J: TRBJ1-2
V: TRBV20-1
size: -
D: -
CDR3: CSPGVDYGYTF
DNA: TGCAGTCCAGGGGTTGACTATGGCTACACCTTC

J: TRBJ1-2
V: TRBV6-6
size: -
D: -
CDR3: CASSYFTGGYTF
DNA: TGTGCCAGCAGTTACTTTACAGGTGGCTACACCTTC

J: TRBJ1-1
V: TRBV30
size: -
D: -
CDR3: CAWRAGGAEAFF
DNA: TGTGCCTGGCGTGCTGGGGGGGCTGAAGCTTTCTTT

J: TRBJ2-4
V: TRBV5-1
size: -
D: -
CDR3: CASSYGDSEGSKNIQYF
DNA: TGCGCCAGCAGCTACGGGGACTCGGAGGGGTCCAAAAACATTCAGTACTTC

J: TRBJ2-3
V: TRBV6-5
size: -
D: -
CDR3: CASSHTDTQYF
DNA: TGTGCCAGCAGCCACACAGATACGCAGTATTTT

J: TRBJ2-1
V: TRBV6-5
size: -
D: TRBD2
CDR3: CASQKLAGGLGEQFF
DNA: TGTGCCAGCCAAAAACTAGCGGGGGGGCTCGGTGAGCAGTTCTTC

J: TRBJ2-1
V: TRBV7-3
size: -
D: -
CDR3: CASSPRLGNEQFF
DNA: TGTGCCAGCAGCCCTAGACTCGGGAATGAGCAGTTCTTC